Each of the 16 T cell receptor beta chains below was sequenced from the same sample in a study of siplizumab effects on memory and regulatory T cells. The data were produced by immunoSEQ multiplex PCR, yet TCRdb's version contains in-frame clones alone and is incomplete. The sample lists about 100,000 clones; 85% to 95% were seen once. The sample comprised non-Treg CD4+ T cells sorted from blood. These receptors originate from a human donor in good health.

The V gene is TRBV19, the J gene TRBJ2-2; no clear D. The V end lost 3 bases, the J end lost 9 bases, and 5 bases lay between the germline ends. CDR3 size: 11 residues. Germline V lookup: CDR1 LNHDA, CDR2 SQIVND (reference sequence). The DNA of the CDR3 is TGTGCCAGTAGTATGGCAAGGGAGCTGTTTTTT. Its protein is CASSMARELFF.

J is TRBJ2-3 and V is TRBV19; 10 nucleotides agree with TRBD2. J lost 5 bases, V lost 5 bases, and 13 bases had no gene match. The V gene's germline CDR1 is LNHDA and CDR2 SQIVND (reference sequence). The CDR3 extends over 17 amino acids. DNA for the CDR3: TGTGCCAGTAGTCGGGGGGCTAGCGGGAGACCCCGAGATACGCAGTATTTT. The encoded protein is CASSRGASGRPRDTQYF. Looking up the rest from reference TRBV19 and TRBJ2-3 gives the full variable domain: DGGITQSPKYLFRKEGQNVTLSCEQNLNHDAMYWYRQDPGQGLRLIYYSQIVNDFQKGDIAEGYSVSREKKESFPLTVTSAQKNPTAFYLCASSRGASGRPRDTQYFGPGTRLTVL.

A single count supports this clone. V gene TRBV2 combines with J gene TRBJ2-2, with 9 bases fitting TRBD2. Germline V gene lookup returns CDR1 SNHLY and CDR2 FYNNEI. CDR3 length: 14 amino acids. V dropped 7 bases and J dropped 9; count of bases not matched to a gene: 9. The CDR3 region is CASKSSGNGWELFF. In DNA form, the CDR3 reads TGTGCCAGCAAGTCTAGCGGGAATGGGTGGGAGCTGTTTTTT.

The gene calls are TRBV11-3 and TRBJ2-1; 9 bases line up with TRBD2. Germline assignment: CDR1 SGHNT and CDR2 YENEEA. J gave up 6 bases and V 5 bases, and 8 bases lay outside the gene matches. The CDR3 sequence is 15 residues long. CDR3 loop: CASSVSGSMRNEQFF. The DNA for the CDR3 is TGTGCCAGCAGCGTTAGCGGGAGTATGCGCAATGAGCAGTTCTTC.

This clone was counted a single time. The chain is built from TRBV28 and TRBJ2-7; perhaps TRBD2 as D (5 bases). This CDR3 is 14 amino acids long. V was cut by 9 bases and J by 3 bases, with 18 bases left in between. Germline CDR1 and CDR2: MDHEN and SYDVKM. DNA of the CDR3: TGTGCCAGTCGGTACAAGGAGGCAGTCTACGAGCAGTACTTC. Its translation is CASRYKEAVYEQYF.

The V gene is TRBV6-5, the J gene TRBJ1-5, with D possibly being TRBD1 (5 bases). CDR1 is MNHEY, CDR2 SVGAGI, per germline. CDR3 length equals 14 residues. Trimming removed 2 bases from V and 6 bases from J, with 11 bases in between. The CDR3 sequence is CASSYRGKGQPQHF. Written as DNA, the CDR3 is TGTGCCAGCAGTTACAGGGGTAAAGGTCAGCCCCAGCATTTT.

The rearrangement links TRBV28 to TRBJ2-5; a possible D gene is TRBD2 (7 bases). Deletions cut 6 bases from V and 3 bases from J, with 14 bases between. Germline assignment: CDR1 MDHEN and CDR2 SYDVKM. CDR3 length: 14 amino acids. CDR3 in DNA: TGTGCCAGCAGAGAGGGGGGGGGCAAAGAGACCCAGTACTTC. Protein product: CASREGGGKETQYF.

The gene calls are TRBV5-4 and TRBJ1-2; 7 bases line up with TRBD1. V was clipped by 4 bases and J by 4 bases; unmatched bases: 7. This CDR3 has 14 amino acids. Germline V gene data show CDR1 as SGHNT and CDR2 as YYREEE (reference sequence). CDR3 amino acids: CASSQGGRGYGYTF. In DNA form, the CDR3 reads TGTGCCAGCAGCCAGGGGGGGCGAGGCTATGGCTACACCTTC.

This clone occurred once. The chain is built from TRBV5-8 and TRBJ1-5; D ambiguous. Germline lookup yields CDR1 SGHTS and CDR2 YDEGEE. The CDR3 runs 19 residues. The V gene lost 0 bases and the J gene lost 0 bases, with 19 bases spanning the gap. The CDR3 DNA reads as TGTGCCAGCAGCTTGGTGTCGCCCTATGAGGGTTATAGCAATCAGCCCCAGCATTTT. Amino acid sequence: CASSLVSPYEGYSNQPQHF.

The gene calls are TRBV9 and TRBJ2-2; no clear D gene. This CDR3 spans 14 amino acids. V shed 4 bases and J shed 7 bases, with 14 bases lying between them. Looked up from germline, CDR1 is SGDLS and CDR2 is YYNGEE. DNA for the CDR3: TGTGCCAGCAGCACAACCCTAGGTGGCGGGGAGCTGTTTTTT. Amino acids: CASSTTLGGGELFF.

The rearrangement joins TRBV18 to TRBJ1-1; TRBD1 matches at 7 bases. CDR3 length: 18 residues. Losses at the gene ends were 3 bases for V and 0 bases for J; bases not matched to a gene: 13. From germline, CDR1 is KGHSH and CDR2 LQKENI. This CDR3 is CASSPKTSRQGMNTEAFF. The CDR3 DNA reads TGTGCCAGCTCACCGAAAACAAGTCGACAGGGCATGAACACTGAAGCTTTCTTT.

As DNA, the CDR3 is TGTGCCAGCAGCGATACAGGGGAAGGAAACACCATATATTTT. The encoded protein is CASSDTGEGNTIYF. The chain recombines TRBV6-6 with TRBJ1-3, with 7 bases lining up with TRBD1. Trimming removed 6 bases from V and 4 bases from J; junction bases left unmatched: 6. The CDR3 runs to 14 residues. CDR1 MNHNY and CDR2 SVGAGI come from the germline V gene (reference sequence).

This chain uses TRBV18 with TRBJ2-7, with 9 bases fitting TRBD1. This CDR3 region has 14 residues. Trimming cost V 3 bases and J 6 bases; bases outside gene matches: 6. The V gene's germline CDR1 is KGHSH and CDR2 LQKENI. DNA for the CDR3: TGTGCCAGCTCACCCAAGACAGGGGGGGGCGAGCAGTACTTC. This translates into CASSPKTGGGEQYF.

The CDR3 loop is CASVRDRGLDSPLHF. The CDR3 DNA sequence: TGTGCCAGTGTCCGCGACAGGGGGCTTGATTCACCCCTCCACTTT. The chain employs TRBV2 and TRBJ1-6; TRBD1 agrees at 10 bases. CDR3 length equals 15 residues. CDR1 and CDR2 from the germline V gene are SNHLY and FYNNEI. V lost 9 bases, J lost 8 bases, and 10 bases stayed unmatched. The whole variable domain, remainder taken from reference TRBV2 and TRBJ1-6, is EPEVTQTPSHQVTQMGQEVILRCVPISNHLYFYWYRQILGQKVEFLVSFYNNEISEKSEIFDDQFSVERPDGSNFTLKIRSTKLEDSAMYFCASVRDRGLDSPLHFGNGTRLTVT.

The gene calls are TRBV25-1 and TRBJ1-2; TRBD1 matches at 9 bases. This CDR3 spans 16 amino acids. Trimming removed 3 bases from V and 8 bases from J; junction bases left unmatched: 13. Germline V CDR1 and CDR2: MGHDK, SYGVNS. The CDR3 DNA reads as TGTGCCAGCAGTGATTCCTTTGAACAGGGGGCGTGGGGCTACACCTTC. As protein: CASSDSFEQGAWGYTF.

This chain links TRBV1 with TRBJ2-2; TRBD2, the table's D call, lacks a check against the DNA. TRBV1 is marked as a pseudogene. The CDR3 contains 15 residues. For the CDR3, the DNA is TGCACCAGCAGCCATCCGGGACTAGTCCCCGGGGAGCTGTTTTTT. It specifies CTSSHPGLVPGELFF.